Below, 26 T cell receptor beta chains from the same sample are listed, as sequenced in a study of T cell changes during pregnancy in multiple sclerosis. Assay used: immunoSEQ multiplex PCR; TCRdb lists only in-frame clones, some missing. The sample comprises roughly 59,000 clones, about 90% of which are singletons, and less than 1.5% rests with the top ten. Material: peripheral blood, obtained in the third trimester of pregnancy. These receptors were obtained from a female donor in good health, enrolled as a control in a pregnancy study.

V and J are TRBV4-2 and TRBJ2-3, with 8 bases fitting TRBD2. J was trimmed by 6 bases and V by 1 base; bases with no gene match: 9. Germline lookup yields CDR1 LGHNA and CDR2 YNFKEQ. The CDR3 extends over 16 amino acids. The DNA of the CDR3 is TGTGCCAGCAGCCAAGCAGGACGGGGGGGATGGGATACGCAGTATTTT. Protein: CASSQAGRGGWDTQYF.

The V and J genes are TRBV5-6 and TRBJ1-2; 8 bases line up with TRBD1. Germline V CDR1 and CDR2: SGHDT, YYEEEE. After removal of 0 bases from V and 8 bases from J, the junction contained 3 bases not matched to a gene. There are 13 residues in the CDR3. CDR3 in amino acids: CASSLDDRGGYTF. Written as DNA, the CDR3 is TGTGCCAGCAGCTTGGACGACAGGGGAGGCTACACCTTC.

The CDR3 loop reads CASSARDRGYYEQYF. The CDR3 DNA sequence: TGTGCCAGCAGCGCCCGGGACAGAGGTTACTACGAGCAGTACTTC. This chain uses TRBV9 with TRBJ2-7; 7 positions match TRBD1. With 3 bases clipped from V and 3 bases from J, the junction kept 9 bases outside the gene matches. The CDR3 is made up of 15 amino acids. The germline V gene has CDR1 SGDLS and CDR2 YYNGEE.

CDR3 coding DNA: TGTGCCAGCAGCCCCCATGCCGGGGAGCTGTTTTTT. The encoded protein is CASSPHAGELFF. The chain has TRBV7-9 and TRBJ2-2; D ambiguous. Germline CDR1 and CDR2: SEHNR and FQNEAQ (reference sequence). The V gene lost 5 bases and the J gene lost 6 bases, with 7 bases spanning the gap. CDR3 length: 12 residues.

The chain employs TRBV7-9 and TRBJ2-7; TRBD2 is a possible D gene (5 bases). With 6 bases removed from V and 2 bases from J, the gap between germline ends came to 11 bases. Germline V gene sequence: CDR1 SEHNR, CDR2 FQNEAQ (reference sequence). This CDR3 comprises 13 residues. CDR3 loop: CASSSSGAYEQYF. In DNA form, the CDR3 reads TGTGCCAGCAGTTCATCCGGGGCCTACGAGCAGTACTTC.

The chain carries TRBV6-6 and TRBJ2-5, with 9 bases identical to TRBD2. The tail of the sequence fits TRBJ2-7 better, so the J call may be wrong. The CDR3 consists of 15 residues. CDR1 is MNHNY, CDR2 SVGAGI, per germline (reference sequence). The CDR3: CASSSVLAGFYEQYF. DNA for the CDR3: TGTGCCAGCAGTTCGGTTCTAGCGGGGTTCTACGAGCAGTACTTC.

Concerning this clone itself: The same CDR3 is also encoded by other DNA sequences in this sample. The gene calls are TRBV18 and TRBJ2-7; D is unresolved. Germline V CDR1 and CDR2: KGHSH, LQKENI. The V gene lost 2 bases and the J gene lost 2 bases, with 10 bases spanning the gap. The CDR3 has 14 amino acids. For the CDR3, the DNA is TGTGCCAGCTCACCAGGAACAGACCCCTACGAGCAGTACTTC. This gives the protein CASSPGTDPYEQYF.

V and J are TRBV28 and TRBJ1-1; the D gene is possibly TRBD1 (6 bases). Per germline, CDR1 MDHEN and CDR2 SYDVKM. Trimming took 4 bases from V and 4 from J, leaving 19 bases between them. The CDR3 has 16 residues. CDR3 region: CASSSAKGGVGTEAFF. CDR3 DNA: TGTGCCAGCAGTTCTGCCAAAGGGGGGGTGGGCACTGAAGCTTTCTTT.

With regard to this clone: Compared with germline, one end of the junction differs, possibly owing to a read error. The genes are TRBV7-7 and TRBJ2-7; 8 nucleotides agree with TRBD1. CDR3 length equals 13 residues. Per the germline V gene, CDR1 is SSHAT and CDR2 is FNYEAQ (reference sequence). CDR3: CASSSDRGYEQYF. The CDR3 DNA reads TGTGCTAGCAGCTCCGACAGGGGTTACGAGCAGTACTTC.

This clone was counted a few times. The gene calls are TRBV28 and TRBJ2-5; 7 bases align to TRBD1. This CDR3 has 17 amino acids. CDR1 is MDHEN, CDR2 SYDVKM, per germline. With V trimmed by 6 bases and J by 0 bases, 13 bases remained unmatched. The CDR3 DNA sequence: TGTGCCAGCAGCTCTCCCCCGGGACAGCAACACCAAGAGACCCAGTACTTC. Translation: CASSSPPGQQHQETQYF.

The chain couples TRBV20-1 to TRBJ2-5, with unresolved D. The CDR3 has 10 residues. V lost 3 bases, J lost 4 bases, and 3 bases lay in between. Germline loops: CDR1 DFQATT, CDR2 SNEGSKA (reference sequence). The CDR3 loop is CSASLETQYF. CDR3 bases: TGCAGTGCTAGCCTAGAGACCCAGTACTTC.

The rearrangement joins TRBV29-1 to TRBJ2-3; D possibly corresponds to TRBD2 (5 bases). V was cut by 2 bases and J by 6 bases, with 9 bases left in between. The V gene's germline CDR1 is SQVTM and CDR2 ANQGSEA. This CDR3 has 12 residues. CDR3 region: CSVEPSPDTQYF. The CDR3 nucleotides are TGCAGCGTTGAACCTAGCCCGGATACGCAGTATTTT.

The CDR3 region is CASSVLEGLEAFF. The CDR3 DNA sequence: TGTGCCAGCAGCGTCCTGGAGGGCCTCGAAGCTTTCTTT. V and J are TRBV7-8 and TRBJ1-1, with D unclear. The CDR3 extends over 13 amino acids. V shed 5 bases and J shed 8 bases, with 15 bases lying between them. Germline-derived CDR1 and CDR2 are SGHVS and FQNEAQ.

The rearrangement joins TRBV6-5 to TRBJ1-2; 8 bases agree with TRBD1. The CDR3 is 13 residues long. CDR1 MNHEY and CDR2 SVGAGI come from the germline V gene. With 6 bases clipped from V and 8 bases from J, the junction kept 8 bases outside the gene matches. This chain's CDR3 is CASRTDRARGYTF. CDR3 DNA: TGTGCCAGCAGAACGGACAGGGCCAGGGGCTACACCTTC.

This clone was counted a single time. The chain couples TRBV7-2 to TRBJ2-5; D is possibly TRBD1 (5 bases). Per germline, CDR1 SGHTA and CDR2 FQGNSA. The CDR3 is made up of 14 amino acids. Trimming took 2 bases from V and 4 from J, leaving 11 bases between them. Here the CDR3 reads CASSLSGQGETQYF. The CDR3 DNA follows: TGTGCCAGCAGCTTATCGGGTCAGGGAGAGACCCAGTACTTC. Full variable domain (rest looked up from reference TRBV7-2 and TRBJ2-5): GAGVSQSPSNKVTEKGKDVELRCDPISGHTALYWYRQSLGQGLEFLIYFQGNSAPDKSGLPSDRFSAERTGGSVSTLTIQRTQQEDSAVYLCASSLSGQGETQYFGPGTRLLVL.

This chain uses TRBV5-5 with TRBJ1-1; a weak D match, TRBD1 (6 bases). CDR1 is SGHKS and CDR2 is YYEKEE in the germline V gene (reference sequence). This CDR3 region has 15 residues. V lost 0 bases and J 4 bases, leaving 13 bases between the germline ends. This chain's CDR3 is CASSLAQGHGTEAFF. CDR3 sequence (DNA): TGTGCCAGCAGCTTGGCGCAGGGGCACGGCACTGAAGCTTTCTTT.

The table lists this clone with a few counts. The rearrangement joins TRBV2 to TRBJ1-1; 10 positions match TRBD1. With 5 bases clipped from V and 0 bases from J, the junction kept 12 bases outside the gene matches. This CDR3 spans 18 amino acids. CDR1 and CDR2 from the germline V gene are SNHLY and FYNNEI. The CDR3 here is CASSLGGTGALMNTEAFF. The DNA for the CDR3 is TGTGCCAGCAGTCTGGGGGGGACAGGGGCACTCATGAACACTGAAGCTTTCTTT.

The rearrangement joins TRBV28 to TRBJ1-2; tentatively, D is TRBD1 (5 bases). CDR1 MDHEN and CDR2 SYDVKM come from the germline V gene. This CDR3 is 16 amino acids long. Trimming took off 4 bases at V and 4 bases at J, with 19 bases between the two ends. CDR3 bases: TGTGCCAGCAGTTCAGACCCATTTGGGGGGGTCTATGGCTACACCTTC. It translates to CASSSDPFGGVYGYTF.

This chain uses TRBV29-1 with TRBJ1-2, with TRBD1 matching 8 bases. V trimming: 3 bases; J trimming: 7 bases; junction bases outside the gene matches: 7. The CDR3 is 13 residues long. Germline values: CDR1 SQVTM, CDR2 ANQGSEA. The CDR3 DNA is TGCAGCGTTGATGACAGGGGTTTGACTGGCTACACCTTC. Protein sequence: CSVDDRGLTGYTF.

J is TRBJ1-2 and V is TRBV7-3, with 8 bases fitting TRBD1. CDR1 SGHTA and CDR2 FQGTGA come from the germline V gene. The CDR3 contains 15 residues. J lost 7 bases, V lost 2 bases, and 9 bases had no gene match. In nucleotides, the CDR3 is TGTGCCAGCAGCTTATATCAGGGGGCTGGATCTGGCTACACCTTC. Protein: CASSLYQGAGSGYTF.

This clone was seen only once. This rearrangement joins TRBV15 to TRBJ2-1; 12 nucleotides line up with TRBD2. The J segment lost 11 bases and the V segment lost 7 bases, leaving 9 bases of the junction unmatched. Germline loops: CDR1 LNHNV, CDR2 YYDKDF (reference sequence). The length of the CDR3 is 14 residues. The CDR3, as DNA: TGTGCCACCACGACTAGCGGGGGCCTCGCCCAGCAGTTCTTC. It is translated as CATTTSGGLAQQFF. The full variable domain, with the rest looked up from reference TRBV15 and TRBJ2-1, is DAMVIQNPRYQVTQFGKPVTLSCSQTLNHNVMYWYQQKSSQAPKLLFHYYDKDFNNEADTPDNFQSRRPNTSFCFLDIRSPGLGDTAMYLCATTTSGGLAQQFFGPGTRLTVL.

The CDR3 region has the DNA TGTGCCAGCAGCTTAGTAAGACAGGATGGCTACACCTTC. Translation gives CASSLVRQDGYTF. This chain connects TRBV7-9 to TRBJ1-2; TRBD1 might be the D (6 bases). The V gene's germline CDR1 is SEHNR and CDR2 FQNEAQ (reference sequence). Trimming cost V 1 base and J 6 bases, with 9 bases left between them. The CDR3 runs to 13 residues.

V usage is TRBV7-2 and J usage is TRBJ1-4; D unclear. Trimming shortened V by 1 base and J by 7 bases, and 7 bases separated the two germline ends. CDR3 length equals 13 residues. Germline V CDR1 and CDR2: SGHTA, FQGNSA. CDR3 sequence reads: CASSLGVGEKLFF. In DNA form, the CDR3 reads TGTGCCAGCAGCTTAGGTGTCGGTGAAAAACTGTTTTTT.

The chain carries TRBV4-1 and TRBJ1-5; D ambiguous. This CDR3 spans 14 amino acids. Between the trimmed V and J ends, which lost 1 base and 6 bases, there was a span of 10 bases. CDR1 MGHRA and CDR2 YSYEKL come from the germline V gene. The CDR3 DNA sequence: TGCGCCAGCAGCCAAGCTGTCTTATTTCAGCCCCAGCATTTT. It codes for CASSQAVLFQPQHF.

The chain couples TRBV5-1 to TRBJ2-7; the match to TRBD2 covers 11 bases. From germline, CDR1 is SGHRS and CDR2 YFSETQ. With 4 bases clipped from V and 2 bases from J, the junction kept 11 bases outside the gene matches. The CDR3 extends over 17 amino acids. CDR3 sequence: CASSETSGVAAAYEQYF. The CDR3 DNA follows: TGCGCCAGCAGCGAGACTAGCGGGGTAGCAGCTGCCTACGAGCAGTACTTC.

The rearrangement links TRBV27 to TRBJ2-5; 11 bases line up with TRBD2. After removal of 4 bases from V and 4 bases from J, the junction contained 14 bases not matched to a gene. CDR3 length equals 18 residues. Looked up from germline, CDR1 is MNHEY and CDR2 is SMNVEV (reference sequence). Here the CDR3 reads CASSSSLIAGGPGETQYF. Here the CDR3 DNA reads TGTGCCAGCAGTTCCTCACTTATAGCGGGGGGGCCTGGAGAGACCCAGTACTTC.